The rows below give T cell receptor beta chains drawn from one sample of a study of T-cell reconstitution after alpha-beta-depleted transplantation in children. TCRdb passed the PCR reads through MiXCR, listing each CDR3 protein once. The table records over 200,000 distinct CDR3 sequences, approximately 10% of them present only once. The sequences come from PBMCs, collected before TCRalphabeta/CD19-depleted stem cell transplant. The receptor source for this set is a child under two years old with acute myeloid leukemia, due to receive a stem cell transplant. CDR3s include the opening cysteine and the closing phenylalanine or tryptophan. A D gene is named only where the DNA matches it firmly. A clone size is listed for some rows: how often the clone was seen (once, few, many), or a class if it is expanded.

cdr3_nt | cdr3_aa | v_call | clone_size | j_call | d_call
TGTGCTAGTGGTTGGACCGGGCAACTTCGTGGCTCACCCCTCCACTTT | CASGWTGQLRGSPLHF | TRBV12-5 | many | TRBJ1-6 | .
TGTGCCAGCAGTTTGGGCGGGAGACTGTCCTACGAGCAGTACTTC | CASSLGGRLSYEQYF | TRBV28 | many | TRBJ2-7 | TRBD2
TGTGCCATCAGGGACAGGGCAGACGAGCAGTACTTC | CAIRDRADEQYF | TRBV10-3 | few | TRBJ2-7 | TRBD1
TGTGCCAGCAGCTTGTTTTACCGACAGGGGAATGAAAAACTGTTTTTT | CASSLFYRQGNEKLFF | TRBV5-5 | many | TRBJ1-4 | TRBD1
TGTGCCAGCAGGAGCTATAGGACAGTCGAAGCTTTCTTT | CASRSYRTVEAFF | TRBV12-3/TRBV12-4 | many | TRBJ1-1 | .
TGTGCCAGCAGCACAGGACTAGACTCAGATACGCAGTATTTT | CASSTGLDSDTQYF | TRBV5-6 | . | TRBJ2-3 | TRBD2
TGCAGTGCTCGAACCCTAACTAGCGGGAGGGCCTACTACGAGCAGTACTTC | CSARTLTSGRAYYEQYF | TRBV20-1 | few | TRBJ2-7 | TRBD2
TGTGCCACCTTAGCGGGAGGCACAGATACGCAGTATTTT | CATLAGGTDTQYF | TRBV19 | . | TRBJ2-3 | TRBD2
TGTGCCACCAGCTCTCGGGACAGGGGGTTAGATACGCAGTATTTT | CATSSRDRGLDTQYF | TRBV15 | many | TRBJ2-3 | TRBD1
TGTGCCAGCAGCCTGGACAGGGGCTTTATTAATTCACCCCTCCACTTT | CASSLDRGFINSPLHF | TRBV5-5 | many | TRBJ1-6 | TRBD1
TGTGCCAGCAGCTCCGGGGTCCGGGATGAGCAGTTCTTC | CASSSGVRDEQFF | TRBV11-3 | many | TRBJ2-1 | .
TGTGCCAGCAGCTTCCGCGGGGGACACGACACAGATACGCAGTATTTT | CASSFRGGHDTDTQYF | TRBV13 | many | TRBJ2-3 | .
TGCGCCAGCAGCCCCGCACCGAGACAGGGGGCGTCTGGGGCCAACGTCCTGACTTTC | CASSPAPRQGASGANVLTF | TRBV4-1 | many | TRBJ2-6 | TRBD1
TGTGCCAGCAGCCGGGACTCCTTACTCTACAATGAGCAGTTCTTC | CASSRDSLLYNEQFF | TRBV27 | many | TRBJ2-1 | .
TGTGCCATCAGGAAAAGGGGAGGAGAAGAAAAACTGTTTTTT | CAIRKRGGEEKLFF | TRBV10-3 | many | TRBJ1-4 | .
TGTGCCAGCCGTAGGGGAATGCTTAATGAAAAACTGTTTTTT | CASRRGMLNEKLFF | TRBV6-5 | many | TRBJ1-4 | .
TGTGCCAGCATCAGGACAGGCGGAACCTACGAGCAGTACTTC | CASIRTGGTYEQYF | TRBV7-9 | . | TRBJ2-7 | TRBD1
TGCAGTGCTAGAGATCTCGTCGGCGGGGGCAGGTCCTACAATGAGCAGTTCTTC | CSARDLVGGGRSYNEQFF | TRBV20-1 | many | TRBJ2-1 | .
TGTGCCAGCAGCTTAGCAACTTCGTTCCGGGGGGATGGAAACACCATATATTTT | CASSLATSFRGDGNTIYF | TRBV7-8 | many | TRBJ1-3 | .
TGTGCCAGCAGCGGTAACCTCGGGACAGCCTTTACTGAAGCTTTCTTT | CASSGNLGTAFTEAFF | TRBV9 | few | TRBJ1-1 | TRBD1
TGTGCCAGCAGCCAAGATCACGCGGCGGGGGAGCTGTTTTTT | CASSQDHAAGELFF | TRBV3-1 | many | TRBJ2-2 | .
TGTGCCAGCAGCCTTTACTACTACGAGCAGTACTTC | CASSLYYYEQYF | TRBV3-1 | many | TRBJ2-7 | .
TGCGCCAGCAGCCCCCGACTAGGCAATAAGAACACTGAAGCTTTCTTT | CASSPRLGNKNTEAFF | TRBV5-1 | . | TRBJ1-1 | .
TGTGCCAGCAGCAGAACGACAGTGAACACTGAAGCTTTCTTT | CASSRTTVNTEAFF | TRBV12-3/TRBV12-4 | many | TRBJ1-1 | .
TGTGCCATCCGAAGACAGGGCCAAAATGAAAAACTGTTTTTT | CAIRRQGQNEKLFF | TRBV10-3 | many | TRBJ1-4 | TRBD1
TGTGCCACCCTAGGGACAGGGGGATCCTACAATGAGCAGTTCTTC | CATLGTGGSYNEQFF | TRBV24-1 | . | TRBJ2-1 | TRBD1
TGCAGTGCTTCTTACTACGAGCAGTACTTC | CSASYYEQYF | TRBV20-1 | many | TRBJ2-7 | .
TGCAGTGCTAGCCCCCAGCGGAGCTCCTACGAGCAGTACTTC | CSASPQRSSYEQYF | TRBV20-1 | many | TRBJ2-7 | .
TGTGCCATCAGTGAAGGCGGGAGCTGGCAGTACTTC | CAISEGGSWQYF | TRBV10-3 | few | TRBJ2-7 | TRBD2
TGTGCCAGCAGCAGGGGACAGAACTTCTATGGCTACACCTTC | CASSRGQNFYGYTF | TRBV28 | many | TRBJ1-2 | TRBD1
TGCAGTGCTTTAGCGGGAGAGCAGTTCTTC | CSALAGEQFF | TRBV20-1 | many | TRBJ2-1 | TRBD2
TGCGCCAGCAGGGAGGACAGCGGGACGACTTTT | CASREDSGTTF | TRBV5-1 | many | TRBJ2-3 | .
TGTGCCATCGGTGAAAGAGGCGACACAGATACGCAGTATTTT | CAIGERGDTDTQYF | TRBV10-3 | . | TRBJ2-3 | .
TGCGCCAGCAGCGACCGGGACTTGATCTACTCGGGGAATGAGCAGCTCTTC | CASSDRDLIYSGNEQLF | TRBV4-1 | . | TRBJ2-1 | .
TGTGCCAGCAGCCCGGTGAGGGGCGATCAGCCCCAGCATTTT | CASSPVRGDQPQHF | TRBV12-3/TRBV12-4 | many | TRBJ1-5 | .
TGCAGTGCTAGTCAGGGGACTGAAGCTTTCTTT | CSASQGTEAFF | TRBV20-1 | many | TRBJ1-1 | .
TGCAGTGCTAGAGAGAGGCGGACTACCTACGAGCAGTACTTC | CSARERRTTYEQYF | TRBV20-1 | many | TRBJ2-7 | .
TGCAGTTTTAGAGGCCGGGTTAGGGGCCCTAACTATGGCTACACCTTC | CSFRGRVRGPNYGYTF | TRBV20-1 | . | TRBJ1-2 | .
TGTGCCAGCAGTTACTCGACCCCTCACTCTGGGGCCAACGTCCTGACTTTC | CASSYSTPHSGANVLTF | TRBV6-5 | many | TRBJ2-6 | .
TGTGCCAGCAGCTCGGAAGAGGCCCTCGGAAATGAGCAGTTCTTC | CASSSEEALGNEQFF | TRBV7-9 | many | TRBJ2-1 | .
TGTGCCAGCAGCCGGGACGTTTCTAACTATGGCTACACCTTC | CASSRDVSNYGYTF | TRBV7-2 | many | TRBJ1-2 | .
TGCGCCAGCAGCTTGTGGTATCGGGGCTTCAGCTCCTACAATGAGCAGTTCTTC | CASSLWYRGFSSYNEQFF | TRBV5-1 | many | TRBJ2-1 | .
TGTGCCAACTCTCGCGGGGGCGGCGCAGATACGCAGTATTTT | CANSRGGGADTQYF | TRBV12-3/TRBV12-4 | many | TRBJ2-3 | .
TGTGCCAGCAGCTTAACGCCTCTAGCGGGTGAATACAATGAGCAGTTCTTC | CASSLTPLAGEYNEQFF | TRBV13 | many | TRBJ2-1 | TRBD2
TGCAGTTTACACGAAGGGAACACTGAAGCTTTCTTT | CSLHEGNTEAFF | TRBV20-1 | many | TRBJ1-1 | .
TGTGCCAGTAGTCGGACTAGCGGGAGGGCCGGGGAGACCCAGTACTTC | CASSRTSGRAGETQYF | TRBV19 | many | TRBJ2-5 | TRBD2
TGCAGCGTTGCTCGGGGGCCCGGGGAGCTGTTTTTT | CSVARGPGELFF | TRBV29-1 | many | TRBJ2-2 | .
TGCAGTGCTGGAAAAGGTGGAGCGCCCTACTACAATGAGCAGTTCTTC | CSAGKGGAPYYNEQFF | TRBV20-1 | many | TRBJ2-1 | .
TGTACCAGCAGTTCACTCCCCGGGACTAACGGGGGGAGTTACGAGCAGTACTTC | CTSSSLPGTNGGSYEQYF | TRBV12-3/TRBV12-4 | . | TRBJ2-7 | TRBD2
TGCAGTGCTAGAGATCCCGTCCCATCAGAGACCCAGTACTTC | CSARDPVPSETQYF | TRBV20-1 | many | TRBJ2-5 | .
TGCAGTGCTAGACCGGGACCCCTTCCAAATGAGCAGTTCTTC | CSARPGPLPNEQFF | TRBV20-1 | many | TRBJ2-1 | .
TGCAGCGTCGCCAGGACTAGCGGGGTCACAGATACGCAGTATTTT | CSVARTSGVTDTQYF | TRBV29-1 | many | TRBJ2-3 | TRBD2
TGTGCCAGCAGCCTAGCGGGGCCCAGGGGCAATCAGCCCCAGCATTTT | CASSLAGPRGNQPQHF | TRBV28 | . | TRBJ1-5 | .